The 22 T cell receptor beta chains given below trace back to one sample, sequenced in a study of T cell repertoires in aging, cancer and after chemotherapy. Amplification of TCR beta used genomic DNA extracted from peripheral blood. A mixed TRB-A/B primer pool amplified rearranged TRB by multiplex touch-down PCR. TCRdb re-derived calls from the multiplex PCR reads in MiXCR, one entry per CDR3 protein. The data hold several thousand distinct CDR3 sequences, with approximately 54% observed a single time. The sequencing input was blood. These receptors were collected from a human donor in good health.

The sample holds a few counts of this clonotype. The chain is built from TRBV15 and TRBJ2-1; the D is unclear. CDR1 and CDR2 (germline): LNHNV, YYDKDF (reference sequence). Trimming shortened V by 1 base and J by 10 bases, and 11 bases separated the two germline ends. The CDR3 contains 13 residues. For the CDR3, the DNA is TGTGCCACCAGCAGAGTTACAGACCCGGAGCAGTTCTTC. It codes for CATSRVTDPEQFF.

The chain links TRBV29-1 to TRBJ2-1, with 9 positions matching TRBD2. The CDR3 covers 19 residues. V dropped 6 bases and J dropped 1; count of bases not matched to a gene: 19. Germline CDR1 and CDR2: SQVTM and ANQGSEA. In DNA, the CDR3 is TGCAGCGTCGTCCTTCCGGAGGATCTGCGGGAGGGATCCTACAATGAGCAGTTCTTC. Translation gives CSVVLPEDLREGSYNEQFF.

This clonotype was detected a few times. Here the CDR3 DNA reads TGCAGCGTTGCTGCCGGGGGCTGGGATACGCAGTATTTT. Protein: CSVAAGGWDTQYF. The gene calls are TRBV29-1 and TRBJ2-3, with D perhaps assigned TRBD1 or TRBD2 (6 bases each). V was pared by 4 bases and J by 6 bases, with 14 bases between. The germline CDR1 and CDR2 sequences are SQVTM and ANQGSEA. The CDR3 is made up of 13 amino acids.

The genes are TRBV6-5 and TRBJ2-3, with D perhaps TRBD1 (5 bases). Per the germline V gene, CDR1 is MNHEY and CDR2 is SVGAGI. This CDR3 has 14 residues. Trimming removed 2 bases from V and 4 bases from J, with 10 bases in between. The CDR3 here is CASSYRAGPDTQYF. The CDR3 nucleotides are TGTGCCAGCAGTTACAGGGCAGGGCCAGATACGCAGTATTTT.

The chain joins TRBV15 to TRBJ2-5; D gene uncertain. Trimming removed 0 bases from V and 11 bases from J, with 16 bases in between. The CDR3 consists of 14 residues. Germline loops: CDR1 LNHNV, CDR2 YYDKDF (reference sequence). DNA of the CDR3: TGTGCCACCAGCAGAGAAATTAAAACGGGTGAGCAGTACTTC. It translates to CATSREIKTGEQYF.

The chain employs TRBV20-1 and TRBJ1-1, with D unresolved. The V gene's germline CDR1 is DFQATT and CDR2 SNEGSKA (reference sequence). Trimming left V 6 bases short and J 10 bases short, with 18 bases between. This CDR3 is 12 amino acids long. CDR3 in amino acids: CSALHGHYGAFF. For the CDR3, the DNA is TGCAGTGCCCTGCACGGCCACTATGGAGCTTTCTTT.

The V and J genes are TRBV30 and TRBJ1-5, with D perhaps matching TRBD1 (6 bases). V was trimmed by 0 bases and J by 0 bases, leaving 9 bases between them. There are 15 residues in the CDR3. Per germline, CDR1 GTSNPN and CDR2 SVGIG (reference sequence). The CDR3 DNA follows: TGTGCCTGGAGTGTACCAGGGGCTAGCAATCAGCCCCAGCATTTT. As protein: CAWSVPGASNQPQHF.

The rearrangement uses TRBV6-1 and TRBJ1-2; TRBD1 might be the D (6 bases). V dropped 4 bases and J dropped 7 bases, with 19 bases sitting between them. Per germline, CDR1 MNHNS and CDR2 SASEGT. The CDR3 consists of 15 residues. CDR3 amino acids: CASSVLPGQGGGYTF. The CDR3 bases are TGTGCCAGCAGTGTTCTACCGGGACAAGGCGGTGGCTACACCTTC.

The chain joins TRBV19 to TRBJ1-5; 11 bases map to TRBD1. V lost 5 bases to trimming and J lost 4 bases; unmatched junction nucleotides: 7. From germline, CDR1 is LNHDA and CDR2 SQIVND (reference sequence). The CDR3 totals 16 residues. CDR3 coding DNA: TGTGCCAGTAGTCCCGCCCGGGACAGGGGGAATCAGCCCCAGCATTTT. Amino acid sequence: CASSPARDRGNQPQHF.

This clonotype was seen a handful of times. The chain carries TRBV19 and TRBJ1-6, with D uncertain. This CDR3 comprises 13 residues. In germline, CDR1 is LNHDA, CDR2 SQIVND (reference sequence). The V gene lost 4 bases and the J gene lost 8 bases, with 9 bases spanning the gap. CDR3 loop: CASSRKGDSPLHF. CDR3 DNA sequence: TGTGCCAGTAGTAGAAAAGGAGATTCACCCCTCCACTTT. The full variable domain, with the rest looked up from reference TRBV19 and TRBJ1-6, is DGGITQSPKYLFRKEGQNVTLSCEQNLNHDAMYWYRQDPGQGLRLIYYSQIVNDFQKGDIAEGYSVSREKKESFPLTVTSAQKNPTAFYLCASSRKGDSPLHFGNGTRLTVT.

The CDR3 reads CASSPGTVDYEQYF. CDR3 DNA sequence: TGTGCCAGCTCACCGGGGACAGTGGATTACGAGCAGTACTTC. V and J are TRBV18 and TRBJ2-7; 7 nucleotides match TRBD1. Germline loops: CDR1 KGHSH, CDR2 LQKENI. The CDR3 is 14 amino acids. V was pared by 3 bases and J by 4 bases, with 6 bases of the junction left unmatched. Combining the CDR3 with reference TRBV18 and TRBJ2-7 gives the whole variable domain NAGVMQNPRHLVRRRGQEARLRCSPMKGHSHVYWYRQLPEEGLKFMVYLQKENIIDESGMPKERFSAEFPKEGPSILRIQQVVRGDSAAYFCASSPGTVDYEQYFGPGTRLTVT.

The chain carries TRBV30 and TRBJ2-7, with D hard to call. The germline gives CDR1 GTSNPN, CDR2 SVGIG (reference sequence). The CDR3 is 15 residues long. V was trimmed by 2 bases and J by 6 bases, leaving 20 bases between them. CDR3 region: CAWSRVNSGFGEQYF. CDR3 DNA sequence: TGTGCCTGGAGTCGTGTCAACTCAGGTTTTGGCGAGCAGTACTTC.

This clonotype was observed a few times. This chain uses TRBV19 with TRBJ1-1; 7 nucleotides line up with TRBD1. With V trimmed by 7 bases and J by 0 bases, 8 bases remained unmatched. The germline V gene encodes CDR1 LNHDA and CDR2 SQIVND (reference sequence). CDR3 length: 15 amino acids. The CDR3: CASTKQGRMNTEAFF. The CDR3 region has the DNA TGTGCCAGTACCAAACAGGGGAGGATGAACACTGAAGCTTTCTTT.

In its sample, this clonotype was seen a few times. The rearrangement uses TRBV19 and TRBJ1-6; 9 bases map to TRBD1. The J segment lost 9 bases and the V segment lost 6 bases, leaving 6 bases of the junction unmatched. The germline gives CDR1 LNHDA, CDR2 SQIVND (reference sequence). The CDR3 is made up of 14 amino acids. The CDR3 here is CASSTDRGGSPLHF. CDR3 in DNA: TGTGCCAGTAGCACGGACAGGGGAGGTTCACCCCTCCACTTT.

With regard to this clonotype: Germline is not matched at one junction end, which may reflect a read error. The rearrangement links TRBV6-6 to TRBJ1-4, with D possibly being TRBD1 (5 bases). Germline lookup yields CDR1 MNHNY and CDR2 SVGAGI (reference sequence). The CDR3 extends over 13 amino acids. The CDR3 bases are TGTGCCATCAGTGAGCCCAGGGAGGAAAAACTGTTTTTT. Encoded protein: CAISEPREEKLFF.

The V gene is TRBV6-2 or TRBV6-3, the J gene TRBJ1-1; D not resolved. With 7 bases removed from V and 11 bases from J, the gap between germline ends came to 17 bases. CDR3 length: 12 amino acids. Germline CDR1 MNHEY, CDR2 SVGEGT. CDR3 sequence: CASTSGEFFAFF. As DNA, the CDR3 is TGTGCCAGCACCTCAGGAGAGTTTTTTGCTTTCTTT.

By share, this clonotype counts as medium-sized (0.01 to 0.1%). J is TRBJ2-3 and V is TRBV29-1; D not resolved. This CDR3 region has 13 residues. Germline assignment: CDR1 SQVTM and CDR2 ANQGSEA. Trimming took 4 bases from V and 4 from J, leaving 12 bases between them. The CDR3 loop reads CSVVGNPADTQYF. In nucleotides, the CDR3 is TGCAGCGTTGTGGGTAATCCGGCAGATACGCAGTATTTT.

The genes are TRBV13 and TRBJ2-3; D not certain. CDR3 length: 11 residues. CDR1 and CDR2 from the germline V gene are PRHDT and FYEKMQ (reference sequence). With 5 bases removed from V and 5 bases from J, the gap between germline ends came to 5 bases. CDR3 in DNA: TGTGCCAGCAGCCCGGGAGATACGCAGTATTTT. Residues: CASSPGDTQYF.

The rearrangement joins TRBV6-1 to TRBJ2-1; D possibly corresponds to TRBD2 (5 bases). The CDR3 length is 17 residues. The germline gives CDR1 MNHNS, CDR2 SASEGT. V was cut by 6 bases and J by 5 bases, with 23 bases left in between. The CDR3 sequence: CASREMPDPRRHNEQFF. CDR3 coding DNA: TGTGCCAGCAGGGAAATGCCAGACCCCAGGAGGCACAATGAGCAGTTCTTC.

A few counts support this clonotype. The chain employs TRBV29-1 and TRBJ2-2; the match to TRBD2 covers 7 bases. CDR1 is SQVTM, CDR2 ANQGSEA, per germline. V shed 3 bases, J shed 4 bases, and the junction held 8 bases outside the gene matches. The CDR3 is 15 amino acids. CDR3 residues: CSVEAAGVFTGELFF. The CDR3, as DNA: TGCAGCGTTGAGGCGGCGGGGGTGTTCACCGGGGAGCTGTTTTTT.

This clonotype was counted between two and nine times. Here the CDR3 reads CSVGGQGLYEQYF. As DNA, the CDR3 is TGCAGCGTTGGGGGACAGGGACTCTACGAGCAGTACTTC. This chain links TRBV29-1 with TRBJ2-7; TRBD1 matches 9 bases. The V and J ends lost 4 bases and 3 bases, in that order; junction bases with no gene match: 4. The CDR3 is 13 amino acids. The germline gives CDR1 SQVTM, CDR2 ANQGSEA.

The chain has TRBV6-1 and TRBJ1-6, with TRBD1 as a possible D gene (5 bases). The V gene's germline CDR1 is MNHNS and CDR2 SASEGT. V was pared by 6 bases and J by 8 bases, with 11 bases between. The CDR3 totals 13 residues. The DNA of the CDR3 is TGTGCCAGCAGGGACACCACGGATTCACCCCTCCACTTT. Its protein product is CASRDTTDSPLHF.